The 27 T cell receptor beta chains below come from one sample, sequenced in a study of blood T cell repertoires in COVID-19. Sequenced by immunoSEQ multiplex PCR; TCRdb stores in-frame clones only, minus some. The sample holds a few hundred thousand clones; about 82% are singletons and the top ten take around 4%. Sequencing was carried out using peripheral blood. Receptor source: a woman between 45 and 60 years old with active or convalescent COVID-19.

V gene TRBV2 combines with J gene TRBJ2-2; 7 bases align to TRBD1. The germline V gene has CDR1 SNHLY and CDR2 FYNNEI. V lost 6 bases and J lost 4; bases outside the gene matches: 8. CDR3 length equals 15 residues. The CDR3: CASRPDRVGTGELFF. CDR3 coding DNA: TGTGCCAGCAGGCCAGACAGGGTCGGCACCGGGGAGCTGTTTTTT.

This clone showed up just once. The chain employs TRBV6-1 and TRBJ2-1; perhaps TRBD1 as D (6 bases). The V end was cut by 2 bases, the J end by 8 bases, with 19 bases between. Germline V CDR1 and CDR2: MNHNS, SASEGT. The CDR3 length is 16 residues. CDR3 residues: CASSERVAGARDEQFF. For the CDR3, the DNA is TGTGCCAGCAGTGAAAGAGTGGCAGGGGCGCGCGATGAGCAGTTCTTC.

This chain joins TRBV4-1 and TRBJ1-2; 8 bases match TRBD1. In germline, CDR1 is MGHRA, CDR2 YSYEKL. V gave up 2 bases and J gave up 9 bases; unmatched junction bases: 8. This CDR3 contains 14 residues. The CDR3 loop reads CASSQRDRQGSYTF. The CDR3 DNA reads as TGCGCCAGCAGCCAACGGGATCGACAGGGGAGCTACACCTTC.

This sequence joins TRBV7-8 and TRBJ1-3; D unresolved. Germline CDR1 reads SGHVS; CDR2 reads FQNEAQ. This CDR3 spans 15 amino acids. With 1 base removed from V and 3 bases from J, the gap between germline ends came to 10 bases. This chain's CDR3 is CASSLGQAYGNTIYF. CDR3 nucleotide sequence: TGTGCCAGCAGCTTAGGCCAGGCGTATGGAAACACCATATATTTT.

V and J are TRBV6-5 and TRBJ1-1; possible D gene TRBD1, 5 bases. Germline V gene sequence: CDR1 MNHEY, CDR2 SVGAGI. Trimming took off 0 bases at V and 5 bases at J, with 13 bases between the two ends. The CDR3 spans 15 residues. CDR3 nucleotides: TGTGCCAGCAGTTACTCGGGGCCAGGATGGACTGAAGCTTTCTTT. Its protein product is CASSYSGPGWTEAFF.

The rearrangement uses TRBV19 and TRBJ1-3; D is undetermined. V was pared by 3 bases and J by 7 bases, with 10 bases between. Germline V gives CDR1 LNHDA, CDR2 SQIVND (reference sequence). The CDR3 is made up of 13 amino acids. In DNA form, the CDR3 reads TGTGCCAGTAGTATGGACGCGGGGAACACCATATATTTT. It is translated as CASSMDAGNTIYF. Variable domain in full (rest from reference TRBV19 and TRBJ1-3): DGGITQSPKYLFRKEGQNVTLSCEQNLNHDAMYWYRQDPGQGLRLIYYSQIVNDFQKGDIAEGYSVSREKKESFPLTVTSAQKNPTAFYLCASSMDAGNTIYFGEGSWLTVV.

This clone has just a few counts. V is TRBV28 and J is TRBJ1-5; TRBD1 agrees at 8 bases. Germline lookup yields CDR1 MDHEN and CDR2 SYDVKM. V was pared by 10 bases and J by 5 bases, with 10 bases of the junction left unmatched. This CDR3 is 14 amino acids long. CDR3 sequence: CATKGWTGHQPQHF. For the CDR3, the DNA is TGTGCCACCAAAGGCTGGACAGGGCATCAGCCCCAGCATTTT.

V usage is TRBV5-5 and J usage is TRBJ2-3; D not certain. The CDR3 length is 12 residues. V lost 2 bases, J lost 4 bases, and 5 bases lay in between. Germline CDR1 is SGHKS and CDR2 is YYEKEE (reference sequence). As DNA, the CDR3 is TGTGCCAGCAGCTTTTATTCAGATACGCAGTATTTT. Its protein is CASSFYSDTQYF.

The CDR3 DNA reads TGTGCCAGCAGCTTAGATGTACAGGGGCAGAATTCACCCCTCCACTTT. Amino acid sequence: CASSLDVQGQNSPLHF. V and J are TRBV7-6 and TRBJ1-6, with TRBD1 identical over 7 bases. The germline CDR1 and CDR2 sequences are SGHVS and FNYEAQ. The V and J ends lost 1 base and 7 bases, in that order; junction bases with no gene match: 7. CDR3 length: 16 residues.

CDR3 DNA sequence: TGCAGCGTTAGTACAGGGAATGGGGATCAGCCCCAGCATTTT. This sequence encodes CSVSTGNGDQPQHF. The chain has TRBV20-1 and TRBJ1-5; TRBD1 is a possible D gene (6 bases). CDR1 and CDR2 (germline): DFQATT, SNEGSKA (reference sequence). The CDR3 is 14 residues long.

The chain couples TRBV27 to TRBJ2-7; 12 bases agree with TRBD1. CDR1 is MNHEY and CDR2 is SMNVEV in the germline V gene (reference sequence). V lost 5 bases to trimming and J lost 9 bases; unmatched junction nucleotides: 8. The CDR3 length is 14 residues. The CDR3 reads CASSTGQGAPGQYF. CDR3 coding DNA: TGTGCCAGCAGTACGGGACAGGGGGCCCCCGGGCAGTACTTC.

The CDR3 spells CASSSRTSGSAETQYF. CDR3 DNA: TGCGCCAGCAGCTCCAGGACTAGCGGGAGTGCAGAGACCCAGTACTTC. This chain links TRBV5-1 with TRBJ2-5; 13 nucleotides match TRBD2. Germline V gene sequence: CDR1 SGHRS, CDR2 YFSETQ. The CDR3 covers 16 residues. The junction had 6 bases not matched to a gene; V was cut back by 3 bases and J by 4 bases. Together with reference TRBV5-1 and TRBJ2-5, the CDR3 gives the full variable domain: KAGVTQTPRYLIKTRGQQVTLSCSPISGHRSVSWYQQTPGQGLQFLFEYFSETQRNKGNFPGRFSGRQFSNSRSEMNVSTLELGDSALYLCASSSRTSGSAETQYFGPGTRLLVL.

The V call is TRBV19, the J call TRBJ2-7; 12 bases map to TRBD2. The CDR3 extends over 15 amino acids. The junction had 10 bases not matched to a gene; V was cut back by 10 bases and J by 3 bases. The germline gives CDR1 LNHDA, CDR2 SQIVND (reference sequence). The CDR3 reads CATKSTSGSYYEQYF. CDR3 sequence (DNA): TGTGCCACCAAATCGACTAGCGGGAGCTACTACGAGCAGTACTTC.

This rearrangement joins TRBV15 to TRBJ1-5; no firm D call. The V end was cut by 0 bases, the J end by 3 bases, with 18 bases between. CDR3 length: 18 residues. The germline V gene encodes CDR1 LNHNV and CDR2 YYDKDF (reference sequence). CDR3 protein: CATSRDHGGGKPNQPQHF. The CDR3 coding sequence is TGTGCCACCAGCAGAGATCATGGCGGCGGAAAACCCAATCAGCCCCAGCATTTT.

The rearrangement joins TRBV5-1 to TRBJ2-1; 9 bases align to TRBD1. Germline-derived CDR1 and CDR2 are SGHRS and YFSETQ. Trimming took 3 bases from V and 10 from J; bases not matched to a gene: 8. CDR3 length: 14 residues. The CDR3 here is CASSSGTGIDEQFF. Here the CDR3 DNA reads TGCGCCAGCAGCTCGGGGACAGGGATAGACGAGCAGTTCTTC.

This chain joins TRBV5-6 and TRBJ2-3; 12 bases are shared with TRBD2. This CDR3 region has 18 residues. Trimming took 4 bases from V and 1 from J; bases not matched to a gene: 10. CDR1 is SGHDT and CDR2 is YYEEEE in the germline V gene. In DNA, the CDR3 is TGTGCCAGCAGCGTTCCTAGCGGGAGGGCCGTCGGCACAGATACGCAGTATTTT. It specifies CASSVPSGRAVGTDTQYF. The complete variable domain, with remaining parts taken from reference TRBV5-6 and TRBJ2-3, reads DAGVTQSPTHLIKTRGQQVTLRCSPKSGHDTVSWYQQALGQGPQFIFQYYEEEERQRGNFPDRFSGHQFPNYSSELNVNALLLGDSALYLCASSVPSGRAVGTDTQYFGPGTRLTVL.

The chain joins TRBV7-9 to TRBJ2-2; 7 bases map to TRBD1. Germline V lookup: CDR1 SEHNR, CDR2 FQNEAQ (reference sequence). After removal of 5 bases from V and 4 bases from J, the junction contained 7 bases not matched to a gene. The CDR3 contains 15 residues. The CDR3 spells CASSTVGGLTGELFF. CDR3 bases: TGTGCCAGCAGCACAGTAGGGGGCCTCACCGGGGAGCTGTTTTTT.

This clone appeared a few times. The chain recombines TRBV7-2 with TRBJ2-3; TRBD1 might be the D (5 bases). CDR1 is SGHTA, CDR2 FQGNSA, per germline. There are 15 residues in the CDR3. With 2 bases removed from V and 3 bases from J, the gap between germline ends came to 12 bases. CDR3 DNA: TGTGCCAGCAGCTTAAGTCTAGGGGCGACAGATACGCAGTATTTT. Translated, it gives CASSLSLGATDTQYF.

This CDR3 is CASSLGWGQSEKLFF. The CDR3 DNA is TGTGCCAGCAGTTTAGGGTGGGGACAGAGTGAAAAACTGTTTTTT. The J gene is TRBJ1-4, the V gene TRBV27; 7 nucleotides align to TRBD1. After removal of 2 bases from V and 7 bases from J, the junction contained 7 bases not matched to a gene. Germline assignment: CDR1 MNHEY and CDR2 SMNVEV (reference sequence). This CDR3 has 15 residues.

The rearrangement uses TRBV9 and TRBJ2-3; D not resolved. The CDR3 is 14 residues long. In germline, CDR1 is SGDLS, CDR2 YYNGEE. Deletions cut 0 bases from V and 0 bases from J, with 5 bases between. DNA of the CDR3: TGTGCCAGCAGCGTAGACGGGAGCACAGATACGCAGTATTTT. Translating gives CASSVDGSTDTQYF.

The chain is built from TRBV19 and TRBJ1-2, with D uncertain. The CDR3 runs to 13 residues. CDR1 is LNHDA, CDR2 SQIVND, per germline (reference sequence). Trimming removed 6 bases from V and 7 bases from J, with 15 bases in between. The CDR3 spells CASSPRGPAGYTF. The CDR3 bases are TGTGCCAGTAGCCCACGCGGGCCCGCTGGCTACACCTTC. Full variable domain (outside the CDR3, taken from reference TRBV19 and TRBJ1-2): DGGITQSPKYLFRKEGQNVTLSCEQNLNHDAMYWYRQDPGQGLRLIYYSQIVNDFQKGDIAEGYSVSREKKESFPLTVTSAQKNPTAFYLCASSPRGPAGYTFGSGTRLTVV.

The genes are TRBV19 and TRBJ2-7; a weak D match, TRBD2 (5 bases). The CDR3 sequence is 14 residues long. Trimming took 5 bases from V and 0 from J, leaving 11 bases between them. CDR1 LNHDA and CDR2 SQIVND come from the germline V gene (reference sequence). CDR3 in amino acids: CASSVHRGSYEQYF. CDR3 DNA sequence: TGTGCCAGTAGTGTCCACCGGGGCTCCTACGAGCAGTACTTC.

The chain carries TRBV3-1 (or the pseudogene TRBV3-2) and TRBJ2-5; D is perhaps TRBD1 (6 bases). Germline CDR1 is LGHDT and CDR2 is YNNKEL (reference sequence). V was cut by 3 bases and J by 9 bases, with 17 bases left in between. The length of the CDR3 is 14 residues. In DNA form, the CDR3 reads TGTGCCAGCAGCCACAAAAGCGGACAGAACTCCCAGTACTTC. Translated: CASSHKSGQNSQYF.

V is TRBV9 and J is TRBJ1-1; D is uncertain. Germline values: CDR1 SGDLS, CDR2 YYNGEE. The CDR3 contains 14 residues. V was trimmed by 7 bases and J by 5 bases, leaving 18 bases between them. Here the CDR3 reads CASVKIVSGTEAFF. CDR3 in DNA: TGTGCCAGCGTGAAAATCGTGTCGGGGACTGAAGCTTTCTTT.

The chain couples TRBV19 to TRBJ2-1, with D tentatively TRBD1 (6 bases). The germline CDR1 and CDR2 sequences are LNHDA and SQIVND (reference sequence). Trimming stripped 6 bases from V and 1 base from J, with 13 bases between. This CDR3 contains 15 residues. The CDR3 reads CASRPVGASYNEQFF. The CDR3 DNA reads TGTGCCAGTAGACCTGTGGGGGCGTCCTACAATGAGCAGTTCTTC.

The V and J genes are TRBV7-2 and TRBJ2-1; D remains ambiguous. The CDR3 contains 15 residues. V gave up 1 base and J gave up 0 bases, with 7 bases separating them. Germline V gives CDR1 SGHTA, CDR2 FQGNSA. CDR3 DNA sequence: TGTGCCAGCAGCTTAGGGTTTAGCTCCTACAATGAGCAGTTCTTC. Its translation is CASSLGFSSYNEQFF.

The V gene is TRBV6-2 or TRBV6-3, the J gene TRBJ1-2, with no clear D. Trimming stripped 3 bases from V and 4 bases from J, with 9 bases between. Looked up from germline, CDR1 is MNHEY and CDR2 is SVGEGT. CDR3 length equals 13 residues. DNA of the CDR3: TGTGCCAGCAGTTATTACGAGTCCTATGGCTACACCTTC. Its protein is CASSYYESYGYTF.